A selection of T cell receptor beta chains follows, all from one sample in a study of T cell repertoires in cytomegalovirus infection. These TCRs' antigens remain unknown. TCRdb used MiXCR to reprocess the reads, holding one entry per CDR3 protein. This table holds some 310,000 distinct CDR3 sequences, around a quarter found once. This material consisted of cultured PBMCs, taken from culture after CMV antigen stimulation. These receptors were collected from a human donor in good health (CMV status not recorded). Some clones in this sample may be carry-over from other donors' samples. CDR3s include the opening cysteine and the closing phenylalanine or tryptophan. Each record gives: J gene, clone size, V gene, D gene, CDR3 DNA, CDR3 protein. The D gene is left open where the match is weak. Expanded clones are given a class, and other clones once, few, many or no size at all.

J: TRBJ2-1; size: -; V: TRBV6-5; D: TRBD1; DNA: TGTGCCAGCAGTTACGGACAGGGCCAATACAATGAGCAGTTCTTC; CDR3: CASSYGQGQYNEQFF
J: TRBJ2-1; size: few; V: TRBV7-2; D: -; DNA: TGTGCCAGCAGCCCCACGGGGGCGGTACCGGTGAGGAATGAGCAGTTCTTC; CDR3: CASSPTGAVPVRNEQFF
J: TRBJ1-1; size: once; V: TRBV19; D: -; DNA: TGTGCCAGTGATCGACGGGAAAACACTGAAGCTTTCTTT; CDR3: CASDRRENTEAFF
J: TRBJ1-6; size: medium-sized; V: TRBV12-3/TRBV12-4; D: TRBD1; DNA: TGTGCCAGCAGTCCGCAGGGGGGTTGGAATTCACCCCTCCACTTT; CDR3: CASSPQGGWNSPLHF
J: TRBJ2-1; size: -; V: TRBV3-1; D: -; DNA: TGTGCCAGCAGCCAAGAGACCCCGGGAGTTAATGAGCAGTTCTTC; CDR3: CASSQETPGVNEQFF
J: TRBJ2-7; size: -; V: TRBV6-2/TRBV6-3; D: TRBD2; DNA: TGTGCCAGCAGTTACAGTTCGGGAGGGCCCTCGTACGAGCAGTACTTC; CDR3: CASSYSSGGPSYEQYF
J: TRBJ2-7; size: -; V: TRBV28; D: TRBD2; DNA: TGTGCCAGCAGTTTATCGGGGCTAGCGGGATTGGGCGAGCAGTACTTC; CDR3: CASSLSGLAGLGEQYF
J: TRBJ1-3; size: -; V: TRBV12-3/TRBV12-4; D: -; DNA: TGTGCCAGCCAGCCATCTGGAAACACCATATATTTT; CDR3: CASQPSGNTIYF
J: TRBJ2-7; size: few; V: TRBV28; D: TRBD1; DNA: TGTGCCAGCAGTACCGGGGGGACAGGGCCCTACGAGCAGTACTTC; CDR3: CASSTGGTGPYEQYF
J: TRBJ2-7; size: -; V: TRBV7-2; D: -; DNA: TGTGCCAGCAGCTTCGGAAGCTCCTACGAGCAGTACTTC; CDR3: CASSFGSSYEQYF
J: TRBJ2-1; size: few; V: TRBV10-3; D: -; DNA: TGTGCCATCAGACCGGGACTTTCCTCCGATGAGCAGTTCTTC; CDR3: CAIRPGLSSDEQFF
J: TRBJ2-1; size: -; V: TRBV6-1; D: TRBD2; DNA: TGTGCCAGCAGAACCGGGACTAGCGGGTTAAATGAGCAGTTCTTC; CDR3: CASRTGTSGLNEQFF
J: TRBJ2-7; size: few; V: TRBV4-2; D: TRBD2; DNA: TGTGCCAGCAGCCAAGAGGACCAAGCGGGAAGCTATACCTACGAGCAGTACTTC; CDR3: CASSQEDQAGSYTYEQYF
J: TRBJ2-2; size: many; V: TRBV27; D: TRBD2; DNA: TGTGCCAGCACCAAGCGGGACTTGTTCACCGGGGAGCTGTTTTTT; CDR3: CASTKRDLFTGELFF
J: TRBJ1-1; size: few; V: TRBV4-3; D: -; DNA: TGCGCCAGCAGCCCCGGGGCGCGCGAGGGGGGAGCTTTCTTT; CDR3: CASSPGAREGGAFF
J: TRBJ1-2; size: -; V: TRBV7-2; D: -; DNA: TGTGCCAACGCGCTAATGCAGGGGAACTATGGCTACACCTTC; CDR3: CANALMQGNYGYTF
J: TRBJ1-2; size: -; V: TRBV29-1; D: TRBD1; DNA: TGCAGCGTGACTCAGACAGGGATGAATGGCTACACCTTC; CDR3: CSVTQTGMNGYTF
J: TRBJ2-7; size: -; V: TRBV4-1; D: -; DNA: TGCGCCAGCAGCCAAGTAGGCAGGAGCTCCTACGAGCAGTACTTC; CDR3: CASSQVGRSSYEQYF
J: TRBJ2-1; size: few; V: TRBV7-6; D: TRBD2; DNA: TGTGCCAGCAGCGTGACTAGCGGGAGACAGGGTGAGCAGTTCTTC; CDR3: CASSVTSGRQGEQFF
J: TRBJ2-5; size: few; V: TRBV7-2; D: TRBD2; DNA: TGTGCCAGCAGCCCCCGGGGGGGCGGGAGGGAAGAGACCCAGTACTTC; CDR3: CASSPRGGGREETQYF
J: TRBJ2-1; size: many; V: TRBV7-8; D: -; DNA: TGTGCCAGCAGCTCGAGAAACAATGAGCAGTTCTTC; CDR3: CASSSRNNEQFF
J: TRBJ1-5; size: -; V: TRBV6-1; D: -; DNA: TGTGCCAGCAGTTTTCGTGCTGGAGGCAATCAGCCCCAGCATTTT; CDR3: CASSFRAGGNQPQHF
J: TRBJ2-7; size: -; V: TRBV5-6; D: -; DNA: TGTGCCAGCAGCTTCGTCCCGACCTACGAGCAGTACTTC; CDR3: CASSFVPTYEQYF
J: TRBJ1-1; size: few; V: TRBV3-1; D: -; DNA: TGTGCCAGCAGCCCCTTCGGACAGACGAACACTGAAGCTTTCTTT; CDR3: CASSPFGQTNTEAFF
J: TRBJ1-1; size: few; V: TRBV19; D: TRBD1; DNA: TGTGCCAGTACTATGCAGGGGGGGGTTCGGTCTGAAGCTTTCTTT; CDR3: CASTMQGGVRSEAFF
J: TRBJ2-1; size: many; V: TRBV7-8; D: TRBD2; DNA: TGTGCCAGCAGCTTATTGGTAGCGGGACGCTCCTACAATGAGCAGTTCTTC; CDR3: CASSLLVAGRSYNEQFF
J: TRBJ1-4; size: many; V: TRBV7-2; D: TRBD1; DNA: TGTGCCAGCAGCTTACTAGGACAGGGGGAAAAACTGTTTTTT; CDR3: CASSLLGQGEKLFF
J: TRBJ2-7; size: many; V: TRBV7-2; D: -; DNA: TGTGCCAGCAGCCTAATGGCCCCCTACGAGCAGTACTTC; CDR3: CASSLMAPYEQYF
J: TRBJ1-6; size: few; V: TRBV27; D: TRBD1; DNA: TGTGCCAGCAGTCTACAGGGGTTTTCCTATAATTCACCCCTCCACTTT; CDR3: CASSLQGFSYNSPLHF
J: TRBJ2-7; size: few; V: TRBV5-1; D: -; DNA: TGCGCCAGCAGCCCCGGGGGTAGAACCTACGAGCAGTACTTC; CDR3: CASSPGGRTYEQYF
J: TRBJ2-5; size: few; V: TRBV11-2; D: -; DNA: TGTGCCAGCAGCTTTTCCGGGCCACCACTCCAAGAGACCCAGTACTTC; CDR3: CASSFSGPPLQETQYF
J: TRBJ2-1; size: few; V: TRBV6-2/TRBV6-3; D: -; DNA: TGTGCCACCCAGGAGGGGGCCCACTCCTACAATGAGCAGTTCTTC; CDR3: CATQEGAHSYNEQFF
J: TRBJ2-1; size: -; V: TRBV15; D: TRBD1; DNA: TGTGCCACCAGCGGCGGGCAGGGGGCCAGAACCTACAATGAGCAGTTCTTC; CDR3: CATSGGQGARTYNEQFF
J: TRBJ1-2; size: few; V: TRBV7-6; D: TRBD1; DNA: TGTGCCAGCAGCCGAGCTACCCAGACAGGGGGAAGGAATAGCTATGGCTACACCTTC; CDR3: CASSRATQTGGRNSYGYTF
J: TRBJ2-3; size: few; V: TRBV6-2/TRBV6-3; D: -; DNA: TGTGCCAGCAGTTACTTGTCGGCTCAGGGGAAATTTTCTAGCACAGATACGCAGTATTTT; CDR3: CASSYLSAQGKFSSTDTQYF
J: TRBJ2-5; size: few; V: TRBV11-2; D: -; DNA: TGTGCCAGCAGCTTAGGGGCCTGGGAGACCCAGTACTTC; CDR3: CASSLGAWETQYF
J: TRBJ2-1; size: few; V: TRBV7-9; D: TRBD2; DNA: TGTGCCAGCAGCTTAGGCTTGGGCGGGAGAATGGCCAATGAGCAGTTCTTC; CDR3: CASSLGLGGRMANEQFF
J: TRBJ1-2; size: -; V: TRBV12-3/TRBV12-4; D: TRBD1; DNA: TGTGCCAGCAGCTATAGACAGGGCCATGGCTACACCTTC; CDR3: CASSYRQGHGYTF
J: TRBJ1-1; size: many; V: TRBV7-8; D: -; DNA: TGTGCCAGCAGCGGGAGATCGGGCCAGAACACTGAAGCTTTCTTT; CDR3: CASSGRSGQNTEAFF
J: TRBJ1-1; size: -; V: TRBV7-2; D: -; DNA: TGTGCCAGCAGCATACAGGGCCGGAACACTGAAGCTTTCTTT; CDR3: CASSIQGRNTEAFF
J: TRBJ2-1; size: few; V: TRBV4-1; D: -; DNA: TGCGCCAGCAGCCAGGTAGCCGGGATGAGCGGAAACAATGAGCAGTTCTTC; CDR3: CASSQVAGMSGNNEQFF
J: TRBJ2-2; size: -; V: TRBV19; D: TRBD2; DNA: TGTGCCAGTACCATTGAGCGGGGGAACACCGGGGAGCTGTTTTTT; CDR3: CASTIERGNTGELFF
J: TRBJ2-1; size: -; V: TRBV19; D: TRBD1; DNA: TGTGCCAGTAGTAAGAATAGCGCGACAGGGAGCTCCTACAATGAGCAGTTCTTC; CDR3: CASSKNSATGSSYNEQFF
J: TRBJ1-1; size: few; V: TRBV6-1; D: -; DNA: TGTGCCAGCAGTGAAGGGGGAAGAAACACTGAAGCTTTCTTT; CDR3: CASSEGGRNTEAFF
J: TRBJ1-2; size: -; V: TRBV12-3/TRBV12-4; D: -; DNA: TGTGCCAGCAGTTTCGGAGGGGGGACTAACTATGGCTACACCTTC; CDR3: CASSFGGGTNYGYTF
J: TRBJ2-1; size: -; V: TRBV6-2/TRBV6-3; D: TRBD2; DNA: TGTGCCAGCAGTTACTCGCGGCTTGCGCGGGAGGGTAACTCCTACAATGAGCAGTTCTTC; CDR3: CASSYSRLAREGNSYNEQFF
J: TRBJ1-1; size: -; V: TRBV12-3/TRBV12-4; D: TRBD1; DNA: TGTGCCAGCAGTTCCCTCGACAGGGGGACTGAAGCTTTCTTT; CDR3: CASSSLDRGTEAFF
J: TRBJ2-7; size: -; V: TRBV28; D: TRBD2; DNA: TGTGCCAGCAGCCATGCCTCTAGCGGCAGTTCCTACGAGCAGTACTTC; CDR3: CASSHASSGSSYEQYF
J: TRBJ2-5; size: -; V: TRBV19; D: TRBD1; DNA: TGTGCCAGTAGTCGGGACAGACTCCAAGAGACCCAGTACTTC; CDR3: CASSRDRLQETQYF
J: TRBJ2-2; size: -; V: TRBV10-3; D: TRBD1; DNA: TGTGCCATCAGTGGGGGACAGTCAGCGAACACCGGGGAGCTGTTTTTT; CDR3: CAISGGQSANTGELFF
J: TRBJ2-1; size: few; V: TRBV19; D: TRBD2; DNA: TGTGCCAGTAGCAAAAGAGCGGGAGGTAGCTCCTACAATGAGCAGTTCTTC; CDR3: CASSKRAGGSSYNEQFF
J: TRBJ1-4; size: -; V: TRBV28; D: -; DNA: TGTGCCAGCAGTCCACCAGGGTTTGCAACTAATGAAAAACTGTTTTTT; CDR3: CASSPPGFATNEKLFF
J: TRBJ1-2; size: -; V: TRBV28; D: TRBD1; DNA: TGTGCCAGCAGTTCTCAGGGGGCGACGGAGGACTATGGCTACACCTTC; CDR3: CASSSQGATEDYGYTF
J: TRBJ1-6; size: -; V: TRBV19; D: TRBD1; DNA: TGTGCCAGTAGTTATTTGGGGGGACAGGCCAATTCACCCCTCCACTTT; CDR3: CASSYLGGQANSPLHF
J: TRBJ2-1; size: few; V: TRBV24-1; D: -; DNA: TGTGCCACCAGTGATGGACAGTCCGATGTACAGGATGAGCAGTTCTTC; CDR3: CATSDGQSDVQDEQFF
J: TRBJ1-5; size: -; V: TRBV6-6; D: -; DNA: TGTGCCAGCAGACCCGACGGATCCAATCAGCCCCAGCATTTT; CDR3: CASRPDGSNQPQHF
J: TRBJ2-3; size: -; V: TRBV10-1; D: TRBD2; DNA: TGCGCCAGCAGTGAGTCATTGGGACTAGCGGGAGGAGATACGCAGTATTTT; CDR3: CASSESLGLAGGDTQYF
J: TRBJ2-7; size: few; V: TRBV20-1; D: -; DNA: TGCAGTGCTGGGCCTAGAGGTATCTCCTACGAGCAGTACTTC; CDR3: CSAGPRGISYEQYF
J: TRBJ2-5; size: few; V: TRBV6-2/TRBV6-3; D: -; DNA: TGTGCCAGCAGTTACTCCCTGACTATGGGGATCCAAGAGACCCAGTACTTC; CDR3: CASSYSLTMGIQETQYF
J: TRBJ1-1; size: few; V: TRBV12-3/TRBV12-4; D: -; DNA: TGTGCCAGCACGGCGGGGTCGGGCACTGAAGCTTTCTTT; CDR3: CASTAGSGTEAFF